This record covers a single TCR beta chain. Its antigen is undetermined. The sample is drawn from a study of untreated major depressive disorder. Study observations and caveats: TRBV05-01 (Vbeta 5.1) usage was higher in CD4+ T cells of depressed patients than controls.

The data were produced by immunoSEQ multiplex PCR, yet TCRdb's version contains in-frame clones alone and is incomplete. The data show about 25,000 clones, about 90% seen once. Germline CDR1 MNHNS, CDR2 SASEGT. With 3 bases removed from V and 3 bases from J, the gap between germline ends came to 3 bases. The CDR3 is 11 residues long. The receptor was derived from a woman aged 25-40 years with major depressive disorder. The chain couples TRBV6-1 to TRBJ2-7; D uncertain. Material for sequencing was CD4+ T cells from PBMCs. In nucleotides, the CDR3 is TGTGCCAGCAGTGACAACTACGAGCAGTACTTC. Residues: CASSDNYEQYF.